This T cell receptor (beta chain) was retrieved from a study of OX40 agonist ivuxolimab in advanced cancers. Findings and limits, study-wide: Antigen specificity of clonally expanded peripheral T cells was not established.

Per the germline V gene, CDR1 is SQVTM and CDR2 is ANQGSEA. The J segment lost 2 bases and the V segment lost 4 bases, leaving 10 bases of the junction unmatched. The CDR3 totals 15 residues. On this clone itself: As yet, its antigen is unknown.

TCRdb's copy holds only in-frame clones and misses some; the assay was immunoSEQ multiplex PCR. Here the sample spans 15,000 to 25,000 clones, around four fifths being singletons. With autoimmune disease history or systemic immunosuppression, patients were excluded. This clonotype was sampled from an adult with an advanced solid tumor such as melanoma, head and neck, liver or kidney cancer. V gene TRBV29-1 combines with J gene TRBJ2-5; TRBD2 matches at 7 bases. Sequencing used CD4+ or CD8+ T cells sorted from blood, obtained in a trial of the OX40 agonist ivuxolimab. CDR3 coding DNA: TGCAGCGTTGCGGCGGGAGTGATGGGACAAGAGACCCAGTACTTC. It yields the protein CSVAAGVMGQETQYF.